Shown below are 6 T cell receptor beta chains from a single sample sequenced in a study of T cell changes during pregnancy in multiple sclerosis. Clones were read by immunoSEQ multiplex PCR, and TCRdb kept only the in-frame ones, dropping some. The sample holds over 90,000 clones, 92% seen once. Sequences were derived from peripheral blood, sampled after pregnancy. Receptors were obtained from a female donor with multiple sclerosis, enrolled in a pregnancy study.

The rearrangement links TRBV19 to TRBJ1-6; 10 bases are shared with TRBD1. J lost 7 bases, V lost 7 bases, and 10 bases had no gene match. The germline V gene encodes CDR1 LNHDA and CDR2 SQIVND (reference sequence). The CDR3 sequence is 16 residues long. The CDR3 sequence is CASTYSLDRGNSPLHF. The CDR3 DNA is TGTGCCAGTACGTATTCCTTGGACAGGGGGAATTCACCCCTCCACTTT. Using reference TRBV19 and TRBJ1-6 for the parts outside the CDR3, the full variable domain is DGGITQSPKYLFRKEGQNVTLSCEQNLNHDAMYWYRQDPGQGLRLIYYSQIVNDFQKGDIAEGYSVSREKKESFPLTVTSAQKNPTAFYLCASTYSLDRGNSPLHFGNGTRLTVT.

The chain carries TRBV7-9 and TRBJ1-3; 9 nucleotides line up with TRBD1. The CDR3 contains 15 residues. V lost 4 bases, J lost 3 bases, and 4 bases stayed unmatched. CDR1 SEHNR and CDR2 FQNEAQ come from the germline V gene (reference sequence). The CDR3 coding sequence is TGTGCCAGCAGCTGGTGGGACAGGGTTGGAAACACCATATATTTT. It codes for CASSWWDRVGNTIYF.

The rearrangement uses TRBV29-1 and TRBJ1-1, with 10 bases fitting TRBD1. The V gene end was trimmed by 4 bases and the J gene end by 4 bases; junction bases not matched to a gene: 9. CDR1 is SQVTM and CDR2 is ANQGSEA in the germline V gene. The CDR3 loop spans 15 amino acids. CDR3 region: CSVGPTGGGGTEAFF. As DNA, the CDR3 is TGCAGCGTTGGCCCGACAGGGGGCGGGGGCACTGAAGCTTTCTTT.

The rearrangement joins TRBV7-3 to TRBJ2-2, with a weak D call TRBD2 (7 bases). V was cut by 5 bases and J by 8 bases, with 15 bases left in between. This CDR3 is 14 amino acids long. Germline CDR1 and CDR2: SGHTA and FQGTGA. CDR3 sequence (DNA): TGTGCCAGCAGCCGGGGGGCCCCCGGGGGGGAGCTGTTTTTT. Amino acids: CASSRGAPGGELFF. Full variable domain (outside the CDR3, taken from reference TRBV7-3 and TRBJ2-2): GAGVSQTPSNKVTEKGKYVELRCDPISGHTALYWYRQSLGQGPEFLIYFQGTGAADDSGLPNDRFFAVRPEGSVSTLKIQRTERGDSAVYLCASSRGAPGGELFFGEGSRLTVL.

This chain links TRBV7-3 with TRBJ1-1; D gene ambiguous. The CDR3 runs 16 residues. V shed 5 bases and J shed 0 bases, with 16 bases lying between them. The germline gives CDR1 SGHTA, CDR2 FQGTGA. CDR3 coding DNA: TGTGCCAGCAGCCGCTTGGGTACCGGGGTGAACACTGAAGCTTTCTTT. Translated: CASSRLGTGVNTEAFF.

This clone occurred once. The chain uses TRBV7-9 and TRBJ2-1; tentative D call: TRBD2 (6 bases). Trimming cost V 5 bases and J 4 bases, with 21 bases left between them. The CDR3 spans 17 residues. Germline V lookup: CDR1 SEHNR, CDR2 FQNEAQ (reference sequence). CDR3 coding DNA: TGTGCCAGCAGCGGTATGGCGGGGCTAAGACAATACAATGAGCAGTTCTTC. This codes for CASSGMAGLRQYNEQFF.